Listed below are T cell receptor beta chains from one sample, sequenced in a study of T cells in Graves' hyperthyroidism and ophthalmopathy. TCRdb itself ran the multiplex PCR reads through MiXCR, one entry per CDR3 protein. The table lists hundreds of thousands of distinct CDR3 sequences, over 40% of them singletons, with less than 9% in the top ten. Sequencing was performed on peripheral blood or thyroid tissue (not recorded which). Receptor source: an adult man with Graves' disease, either hyperthyroidism or ophthalmopathy (not recorded which). The CDR3 runs from the conserved cysteine through the conserved F or W. Fields, in order: V gene, J gene, D gene, clone size, CDR3 DNA, CDR3 protein. The D gene is left open where the match is weak. Some rows mark clone size as missing; the rest say once, few, many or name a class of expanded clone.

TRBV9	TRBJ2-7	NA	few	TGTGCCAGCAGTGAGCTAGGGGGAAGAAACGAGCAGTACTTC	CASSELGGRNEQYF
TRBV6-5	TRBJ1-4	TRBD1	NA	TGTGCCAGCAGGATGACAGGGGTGGAAAAACTGTTTTTT	CASRMTGVEKLFF
TRBV2	TRBJ2-7	NA	NA	TGTGCCAGCAGTCCCAACAGGCTTGCCCTTGGCGAGCAGTACTTC	CASSPNRLALGEQYF
TRBV12-3/TRBV12-4	TRBJ2-7	NA	NA	TGTGCCAGCAGTTACGCGACTAGTCGGCACGAGCAGTACTTC	CASSYATSRHEQYF
TRBV12-3/TRBV12-4	TRBJ1-1	NA	NA	TGTGCCAGCAGTTTAATCCGGGGCGACGGGGCTTTCTTT	CASSLIRGDGAFF
TRBV2	TRBJ1-6	TRBD1	many	TGTGCCAGCAGTCCCGGACAGGGGGCCTATTCACCCCTCCACTTT	CASSPGQGAYSPLHF
TRBV25-1	TRBJ1-4	NA	many	TGTGCCAGCAGCCGAATCGCGTCGGGGTTGGGAGAAAAACTGTTTTTT	CASSRIASGLGEKLFF
TRBV7-9	TRBJ2-7	NA	few	TGTGCCAGCAGCCAAGGACCCGCCCGGGGGGAGCAGTACTTC	CASSQGPARGEQYF
TRBV29-1	TRBJ2-7	NA	NA	TGCAGCGGAGCCTCCAGACGTTCCTACGAGCAGTACTTC	CSGASRRSYEQYF
TRBV25-1	TRBJ1-3	NA	NA	TGTGCCAGCAGTGCTTCCCCGCGAGGACCTGGAAACACCATATATTTT	CASSASPRGPGNTIYF
TRBV12-3/TRBV12-4	TRBJ2-7	TRBD1	once	TGTGCCAGCAGTCACGGACAGGGTGGCTACGAGCAGTACTTC	CASSHGQGGYEQYF
TRBV9	TRBJ2-6	NA	many	TGTGCCAGCAGCGTAGGATTCGGTCTCGGGGCCAACGTCCTGACTTTC	CASSVGFGLGANVLTF
TRBV10-1	TRBJ1-1	NA	many	TGTGCCAGCAGTGAGAGCGTAAACACTGAAGCTTTCTTT	CASSESVNTEAFF
TRBV5-1	TRBJ2-7	NA	NA	TGCGCCAGCAGCTTGGTCCCAGGGACCTACGAGCAGTACTTC	CASSLVPGTYEQYF
TRBV7-9	TRBJ2-5	NA	NA	TGTGCCAGCAGGTTAAGACCGTCCGGGACCCAGTACTTC	CASRLRPSGTQYF
TRBV20-1	TRBJ2-7	TRBD2	few	TGCAGTGCCCTAGCGGGACCAACCTACGAGCAGTACTTC	CSALAGPTYEQYF
TRBV2	TRBJ2-6	TRBD1	many	TGTGCCAGCAGTCCCGGGACAGGGGGACGTGGGGCCAACGTCCTGACTTTC	CASSPGTGGRGANVLTF
TRBV20-1	TRBJ1-2	NA	few	TGCAGTGCCACCGGGGGGGGGCAGGACTATGGCTACACCTTC	CSATGGGQDYGYTF
TRBV7-9	TRBJ2-7	TRBD2	NA	TGTGCCAGCAGCCCGAGCGGGAGTGGATCCTACGAGCAGTACTTC	CASSPSGSGSYEQYF
TRBV7-9	TRBJ1-2	NA	many	TGTGCCAGCAGCTTAGCCGGGGCAATCTATGGCTACACCTTC	CASSLAGAIYGYTF
TRBV24-1	TRBJ1-1	NA	NA	TGTGCCACCATGGTCGGACCGGGCACTGAAGCTTTCTTT	CATMVGPGTEAFF
TRBV10-3	TRBJ1-2	NA	NA	TGTGCCATCGGGACGGGGACCGAGGGCTACACCTTC	CAIGTGTEGYTF
TRBV6-1	TRBJ1-5	NA	NA	TGTGCCAGCAAAGACTGGATGGATAGCAATCAGCCCCAGCATTTT	CASKDWMDSNQPQHF
TRBV6-1	TRBJ2-5	TRBD2	NA	TGTGCCAGCAACGGACTAGCGGGAGAGGTTGAGACCCAGTACTTC	CASNGLAGEVETQYF
TRBV7-8	TRBJ1-5	NA	many	TGTGCCAGCAGCTTATATGGAGAACTCAACCAGCCCCAGCATTTT	CASSLYGELNQPQHF
TRBV2	TRBJ1-1	NA	NA	TGTGCCACTCTATCTTCCTGGACCACTGAAGCTTTCTTT	CATLSSWTTEAFF
TRBV12-3/TRBV12-4	TRBJ1-1	NA	few	TGTGCCAGCAGGCAGATCGACAGGATGACCGGAGAAGCTTTCTTT	CASRQIDRMTGEAFF
TRBV2	TRBJ1-5	NA	many	TGTGCCAGCAGTGAAGGGACAGATAGCAATCAGCCCCAGCATTTT	CASSEGTDSNQPQHF
TRBV7-9	TRBJ1-4	TRBD1	few	TGTGCCAGCAGCTACGACAGGGGCAATGAAAAACTGTTTTTT	CASSYDRGNEKLFF
TRBV24-1	TRBJ1-1	TRBD1	many	TGTGCCACCAGTGGTCCCGGGACAGTGAACACTGAAGCTTTCTTT	CATSGPGTVNTEAFF
TRBV7-9	TRBJ1-5	NA	many	TGTGCCAGCAGCATAGGGGAGAGGGTCCAGCATTTT	CASSIGERVQHF